This T cell receptor beta chain was identified in a study of metastatic and nonmetastatic thyroid tumors. The overall study: Malignant and benign thyroid patients had repertoires compared in peripheral blood and tumor or nodule tissue.

TCRdb re-analyzed the PCR reads through MiXCR. Here the sample spans 91,000 or so clones, about 12% being singletons. This clone was detected only a few times. The CDR3 is 14 amino acids. Per the germline V gene, CDR1 is SNHLY and CDR2 is FYNNEI. V was trimmed by 7 bases and J by 4 bases, leaving 17 bases between them. Patients underwent thyroid surgery, and none had received any treatment before it. The TCR comes from a female donor with papillary thyroid cancer or a benign thyroid nodule (not recorded which). Some clones in this sample may be carry-over from other donors' samples. Sequencing was performed on blood. The chain carries TRBV2 and TRBJ2-7, with TRBD1 as a possible D gene (6 bases). CDR3: CASTTRGSPYEQYF. For the CDR3, the DNA is TGTGCCAGCACCACCAGGGGCAGTCCATACGAGCAGTACTTC.